This TCR beta chain was sequenced during a study of beta chain features in type 1 diabetes. Points from the study as a whole: Shorter TCRB CDR3s, moderately but significantly so, were found in Type 1 diabetes patients in all four CD4+ subsets. No resolution was reached here on whether HLA type influences TCRB rearrangement.

Staining for CD45RO/CCR7/CD25/CD127/CD95/CD27 allowed sorting of CD4+ naive, central memory, regulatory and stem cell-like memory cells. Purity (above 95%) was reached by all sorted populations. Investigators reverse transcribed all isolated RNA, so they sequenced expressed TCRB transcripts. Sequenced by immunoSEQ multiplex PCR; TCRdb stores in-frame clones only, minus some. Of 300,000 to 350,000 clones in the sample, 13% were seen once. Germline V lookup: CDR1 SEHNR, CDR2 FQNEAQ (reference sequence). The V end lost 3 bases, the J end lost 0 bases, and 5 bases lay between the germline ends. This CDR3 has 14 residues. As regards this clone: Its antigen is as yet unknown.

The sequenced sample was naive CD4+ T cells from blood. The sequence came from a woman between 18 and 30 years old with type 1 diabetes. The V and J genes are TRBV7-9 and TRBJ2-2; D gene unclear. Here the CDR3 reads CASSFLSNTGELFF. The CDR3 bases are TGTGCCAGCAGCTTCCTATCGAACACCGGGGAGCTGTTTTTT. Based on the CDR3 plus reference TRBV7-9 and TRBJ2-2, the full variable domain is DTGVSQNPRHKITKRGQNVTFRCDPISEHNRLYWYRQTLGQGPEFLTYFQNEAQLEKSRLLSDRFSAERPKGSFSTLEIQRTEQGDSAMYLCASSFLSNTGELFFGEGSRLTVL.